Each of the 16 T cell receptor beta chains below was sequenced from the same sample in a study of T cell responses to AZD1222 COVID-19 vaccine. The method was immunoSEQ multiplex PCR; TCRdb's version includes in-frame clones alone and lacks a portion of them. This repertoire shows roughly 50,000 clones, roughly 90% found once; its top ten account for around 2%. The specimen was peripheral blood, collected on day 0 of AZD1222 vaccination. These receptors came from an adult in good health.

The chain is built from TRBV5-1 and TRBJ2-7; perhaps TRBD1 as D (6 bases). V lost 5 bases to trimming and J lost 1 base, with 13 bases between them. This CDR3 has 14 residues. Germline V gene lookup returns CDR1 SGHRS and CDR2 YFSETQ. The CDR3 nucleotides are TGCGCCAGCAGAGCTACAGGGATTTCCTACGAGCAGTACTTC. Protein product: CASRATGISYEQYF.

The sample holds a few counts of this clone. This sequence joins TRBV5-1 and TRBJ1-2; D perhaps matches TRBD1 (6 bases). Germline CDR1 is SGHRS and CDR2 is YFSETQ. This CDR3 contains 16 residues. Deletions cut 1 base from V and 4 bases from J, with 17 bases between. CDR3 sequence (DNA): TGCGCCAGCAGCTTGATATTGGGGGGCCAGGGCTATGGCTACACCTTC. It encodes CASSLILGGQGYGYTF.

This chain connects TRBV27 to TRBJ2-1, with D unclear. Trimming stripped 6 bases from V and 2 bases from J, with 11 bases between. This CDR3 contains 14 residues. Germline CDR1 reads MNHEY; CDR2 reads SMNVEV (reference sequence). The CDR3 region has the DNA TGTGCCAGCAGGGTCCGAGCCACCTACAATGAGCAGTTCTTC. Translating gives CASRVRATYNEQFF.

The sample holds one count of this clone. The chain uses TRBV10-1 and TRBJ1-1, with D possibly TRBD1 on 5 matching bases. In germline, CDR1 is WNHNN, CDR2 SYGVQD (reference sequence). The CDR3 runs 15 residues. Between the trimmed V and J ends, which lost 0 bases and 0 bases, there was a span of 8 bases. CDR3 nucleotides: TGCGCCAGCAGTGAGTCGCGGGGGATGAACACTGAAGCTTTCTTT. The encoded protein is CASSESRGMNTEAFF.

The chain carries TRBV7-9 and TRBJ2-1, with 9 bases aligning to TRBD2. Germline V gives CDR1 SEHNR, CDR2 FQNEAQ (reference sequence). Trimming took 4 bases from V and 0 from J; bases not matched to a gene: 4. The CDR3 has 16 residues. The CDR3 spells CASSSRAGGSYNEQFF. The CDR3 DNA reads as TGTGCCAGCAGCTCTCGAGCGGGAGGCTCCTACAATGAGCAGTTCTTC.

V and J are TRBV6-5 and TRBJ2-1, with a tentative D call TRBD1 (6 bases). This CDR3 comprises 15 residues. Trimming took off 7 bases at V and 0 bases at J, with 13 bases between the two ends. Looked up from germline, CDR1 is MNHEY and CDR2 is SVGAGI. CDR3 nucleotide sequence: TGTGCCAGCACCGGGACACCCACCTCCTACAATGAGCAGTTCTTC. Translation gives CASTGTPTSYNEQFF.

V and J are TRBV5-1 and TRBJ1-5, with TRBD1 matching 10 bases. The germline V gene encodes CDR1 SGHRS and CDR2 YFSETQ. The CDR3 runs to 15 residues. V lost 4 bases to trimming and J lost 7 bases; unmatched junction nucleotides: 8. The CDR3 DNA reads TGCGCCAGCAGCCCTGGGACAGGGGAGTCACAGCCCCAGCATTTT. Protein sequence: CASSPGTGESQPQHF.

The rearrangement joins TRBV7-3 to TRBJ1-2, with D maybe TRBD1 (6 bases). V dropped 1 base and J dropped 6 bases, with 9 bases sitting between them. CDR3 length: 13 residues. CDR1 and CDR2 from the germline V gene are SGHTA and FQGTGA. The CDR3: CASSLNGGHGYTF. The CDR3 nucleotides read TGTGCCAGCAGCTTAAATGGGGGGCATGGCTACACCTTC.

The genes are TRBV4-1 and TRBJ2-3; weak D call: TRBD2 (6 bases). The CDR3 runs 16 residues. Between the trimmed V and J ends, which lost 1 base and 3 bases, there was a span of 14 bases. Germline V lookup: CDR1 MGHRA, CDR2 YSYEKL. The chain's CDR3 is CASSQGLARLTDTQYF. The DNA of the CDR3 is TGCGCCAGCAGCCAAGGGCTAGCGAGGCTTACAGATACGCAGTATTTT.

The rearrangement uses TRBV19 and TRBJ1-1; a possible D gene is TRBD1 (6 bases). The germline V gene encodes CDR1 LNHDA and CDR2 SQIVND (reference sequence). V was cut by 7 bases and J by 3 bases, with 12 bases left in between. The CDR3 runs to 13 residues. CDR3 nucleotides: TGTGCCAGTACCCCAGGGGTTCACACTGAAGCTTTCTTT. Its translation: CASTPGVHTEAFF.

V and J are TRBV7-9 and TRBJ1-3; D unclear. V was pared by 4 bases and J by 0 bases, with 4 bases between. CDR3 length: 13 amino acids. Germline CDR1 and CDR2: SEHNR and FQNEAQ (reference sequence). CDR3 amino acids: CASSSGSGNTIYF. The CDR3 nucleotides are TGTGCCAGCAGCTCGGGCTCTGGAAACACCATATATTTT.

The chain couples TRBV5-6 to TRBJ2-5; D remains ambiguous. This CDR3 is built from 15 residues. Germline values: CDR1 SGHDT, CDR2 YYEEEE. V was clipped by 1 base and J by 2 bases, with 12 bases between them. Written as DNA, the CDR3 is TGTGCCAGCAGCTTGTCGGGCGTGGGGCAAGAGACCCAGTACTTC. Protein product: CASSLSGVGQETQYF.

The rearrangement joins TRBV11-2 to TRBJ2-5; D remains ambiguous. CDR3 size: 13 residues. V was pared by 3 bases and J by 2 bases, with 7 bases between. Germline V lookup: CDR1 SGHAT, CDR2 FQNNGV. The CDR3 coding sequence is TGTGCCAGCAGCTTTACGGATCAAGAGACCCAGTACTTC. Protein: CASSFTDQETQYF. The whole variable domain, filled in from reference TRBV11-2 and TRBJ2-5, reads EAGVAQSPRYKIIEKRQSVAFWCNPISGHATLYWYQQILGQGPKLLIQFQNNGVVDDSQLPKDRFSAERLKGVDSTLKIQPAKLEDSAVYLCASSFTDQETQYFGPGTRLLVL.

This chain connects TRBV18 to TRBJ2-2, with 8 bases fitting TRBD2. The CDR3 length is 16 residues. V trimming: 5 bases; J trimming: 1 base; junction bases outside the gene matches: 6. Per germline, CDR1 KGHSH and CDR2 LQKENI. In DNA form, the CDR3 reads TGTGCCAGCTCAAAGCGGACTAGCTTGAACACCGGGGAGCTGTTTTTT. Its protein product is CASSKRTSLNTGELFF. The full variable domain, rest sourced from reference TRBV18 and TRBJ2-2, is NAGVMQNPRHLVRRRGQEARLRCSPMKGHSHVYWYRQLPEEGLKFMVYLQKENIIDESGMPKERFSAEFPKEGPSILRIQQVVRGDSAAYFCASSKRTSLNTGELFFGEGSRLTVL.

V is TRBV28 and J is TRBJ1-5, with a possible D match to TRBD1 (6 bases). This CDR3 has 15 amino acids. V was pared by 5 bases and J by 9 bases, with 20 bases between. Germline CDR1 and CDR2: MDHEN and SYDVKM. In nucleotides, the CDR3 is TGTGCCAGCAGTGAACCCTGGGGGGCACTGAGGCCCCAGCATTTT. Encoded protein: CASSEPWGALRPQHF.

The chain combines TRBV28 with TRBJ2-7; D is perhaps TRBD2 (6 bases). This CDR3 comprises 15 residues. Germline V CDR1 and CDR2: MDHEN, SYDVKM. V lost 3 bases to trimming and J lost 0 bases, with 12 bases between them. The CDR3 nucleotides read TGTGCCAGCAGTTTCCGAGGGAGGAGCTCCTACGAGCAGTACTTC. Translation: CASSFRGRSSYEQYF.